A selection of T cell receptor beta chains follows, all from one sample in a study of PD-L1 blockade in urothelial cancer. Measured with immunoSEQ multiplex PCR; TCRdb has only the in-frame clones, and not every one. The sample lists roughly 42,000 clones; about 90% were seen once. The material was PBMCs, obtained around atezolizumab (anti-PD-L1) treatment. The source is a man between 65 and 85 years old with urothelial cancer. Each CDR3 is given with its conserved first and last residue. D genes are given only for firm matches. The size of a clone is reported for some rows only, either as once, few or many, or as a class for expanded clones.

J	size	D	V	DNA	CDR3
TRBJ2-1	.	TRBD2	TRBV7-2	TGTGCCAGCAGCCCGGGAGGGCGGGGCTACAATGAGCAGTTCTTC	CASSPGGRGYNEQFF
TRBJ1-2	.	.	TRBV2	TGTGCCAGCACGCAGATGAACTATGGCTACACCTTC	CASTQMNYGYTF
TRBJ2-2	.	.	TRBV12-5	TGTGCTAGTGGTTTGGTACAAGCGGGGAACACCGGGGAGCTGTTTTTT	CASGLVQAGNTGELFF
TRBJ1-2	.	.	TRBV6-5	TGTGCCAGCAGTCCCCGACACGGCGAGGGCTACACCTTC	CASSPRHGEGYTF
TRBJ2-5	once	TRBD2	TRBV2	TGTGCCAGCAGTGAAGCGACTAGCGGGCCACAAGAGACCCAGTACTTC	CASSEATSGPQETQYF
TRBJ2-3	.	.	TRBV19	TGTGCCAGTAGTATTGCTCAGGGTAGCACAGATACGCAGTATTTT	CASSIAQGSTDTQYF
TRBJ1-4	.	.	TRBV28	TGTGCCAGCAGTTTCGGAGAGATTCAAACCACACTGGAGAAACTGTTTTTT	CASSFGEIQTTLEKLFF
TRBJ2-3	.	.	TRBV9	TGTGCCAGCAGCGTAGGACTCAGGGTCCTCACAGATACGCAGTATTTT	CASSVGLRVLTDTQYF
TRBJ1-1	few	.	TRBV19	TGTGCCAGTAGTACTCTACAAGGGTCGGGGACTGAAGCTTTCTTT	CASSTLQGSGTEAFF
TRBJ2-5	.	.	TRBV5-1	TGCGCCAGCAGCTCGCTCGCTTCACAGGGGACCCAGTACTTC	CASSSLASQGTQYF